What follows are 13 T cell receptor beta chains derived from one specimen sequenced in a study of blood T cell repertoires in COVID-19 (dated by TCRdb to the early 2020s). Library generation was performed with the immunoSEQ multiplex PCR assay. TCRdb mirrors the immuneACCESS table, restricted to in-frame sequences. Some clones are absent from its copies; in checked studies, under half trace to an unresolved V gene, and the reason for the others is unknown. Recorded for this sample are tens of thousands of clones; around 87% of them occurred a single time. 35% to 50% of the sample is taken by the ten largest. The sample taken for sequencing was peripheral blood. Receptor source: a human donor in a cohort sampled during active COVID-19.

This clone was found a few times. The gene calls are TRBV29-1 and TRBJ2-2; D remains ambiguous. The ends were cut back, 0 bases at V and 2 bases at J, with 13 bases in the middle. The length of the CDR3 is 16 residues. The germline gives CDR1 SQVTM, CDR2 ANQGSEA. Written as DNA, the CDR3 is TGCAGCGTTGAAGATCCCGCGGTTTTTAACACCGGGGAGCTGTTTTTT. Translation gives CSVEDPAVFNTGELFF.

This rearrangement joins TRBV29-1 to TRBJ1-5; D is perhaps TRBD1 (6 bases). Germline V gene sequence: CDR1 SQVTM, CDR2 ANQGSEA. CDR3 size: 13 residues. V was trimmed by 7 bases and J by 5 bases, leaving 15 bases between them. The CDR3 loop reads CSAADSYYQPQHF. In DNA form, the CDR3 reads TGCAGCGCCGCGGACAGCTACTATCAGCCCCAGCATTTT.

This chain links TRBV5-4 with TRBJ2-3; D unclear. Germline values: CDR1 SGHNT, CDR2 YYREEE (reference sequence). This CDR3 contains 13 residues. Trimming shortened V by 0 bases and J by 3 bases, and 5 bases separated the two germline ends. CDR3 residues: CASSLAGTDTQYF. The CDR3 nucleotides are TGTGCCAGCAGCTTGGCCGGGACAGATACGCAGTATTTT.

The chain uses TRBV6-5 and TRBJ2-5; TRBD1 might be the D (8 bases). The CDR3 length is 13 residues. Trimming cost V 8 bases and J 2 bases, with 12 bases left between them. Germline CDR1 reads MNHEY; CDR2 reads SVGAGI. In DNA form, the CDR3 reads TGTGCCAGCGGGAGGGACAGGCAAGAGACCCAGTACTTC. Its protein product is CASGRDRQETQYF.

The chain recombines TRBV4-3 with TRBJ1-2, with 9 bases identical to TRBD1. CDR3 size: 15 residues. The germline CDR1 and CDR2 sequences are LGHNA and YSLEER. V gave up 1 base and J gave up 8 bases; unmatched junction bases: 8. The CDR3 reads CASSQGQQGARGYTF. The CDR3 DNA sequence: TGCGCCAGCAGCCAAGGCCAACAGGGGGCGAGAGGCTACACCTTC.

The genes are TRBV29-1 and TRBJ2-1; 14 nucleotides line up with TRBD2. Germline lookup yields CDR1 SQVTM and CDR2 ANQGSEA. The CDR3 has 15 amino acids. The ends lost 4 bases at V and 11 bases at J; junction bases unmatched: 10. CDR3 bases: TGCAGCGTTGTACCCCCGGGACTAGCGGGGGCTCAGCAGTTCTTC. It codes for CSVVPPGLAGAQQFF.

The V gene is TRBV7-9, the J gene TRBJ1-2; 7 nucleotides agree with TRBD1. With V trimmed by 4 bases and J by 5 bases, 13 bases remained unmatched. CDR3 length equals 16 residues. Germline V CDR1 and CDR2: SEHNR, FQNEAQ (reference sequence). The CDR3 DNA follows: TGTGCCAGCAGCTCCGACACGAGGGACAGACAATATGGCTACACCTTC. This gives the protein CASSSDTRDRQYGYTF. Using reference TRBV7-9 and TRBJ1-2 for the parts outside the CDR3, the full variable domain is DTGVSQNPRHKITKRGQNVTFRCDPISEHNRLYWYRQTLGQGPEFLTYFQNEAQLEKSRLLSDRFSAERPKGSFSTLEIQRTEQGDSAMYLCASSSDTRDRQYGYTFGSGTRLTVV.

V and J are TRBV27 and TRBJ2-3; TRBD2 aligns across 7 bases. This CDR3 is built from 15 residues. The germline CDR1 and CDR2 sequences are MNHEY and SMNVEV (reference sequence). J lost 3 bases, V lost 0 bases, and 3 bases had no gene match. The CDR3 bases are TGTGCCAGCAGTTTATCGACACTAGCGACAGATACGCAGTATTTT. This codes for CASSLSTLATDTQYF.

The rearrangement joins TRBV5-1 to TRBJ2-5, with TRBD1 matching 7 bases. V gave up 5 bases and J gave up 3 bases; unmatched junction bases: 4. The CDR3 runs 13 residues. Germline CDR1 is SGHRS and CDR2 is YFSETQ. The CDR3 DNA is TGCGCCAGCAGTAGTCAGGGGGAAGAGACCCAGTACTTC. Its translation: CASSSQGEETQYF.

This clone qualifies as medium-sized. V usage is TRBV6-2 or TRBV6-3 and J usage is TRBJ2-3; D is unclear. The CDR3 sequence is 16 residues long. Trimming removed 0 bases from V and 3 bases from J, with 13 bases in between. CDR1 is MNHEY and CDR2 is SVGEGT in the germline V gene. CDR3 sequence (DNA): TGTGCCAGCAGTTACTCGTATCTAGAAGGTACAGATACGCAGTATTTT. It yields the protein CASSYSYLEGTDTQYF.

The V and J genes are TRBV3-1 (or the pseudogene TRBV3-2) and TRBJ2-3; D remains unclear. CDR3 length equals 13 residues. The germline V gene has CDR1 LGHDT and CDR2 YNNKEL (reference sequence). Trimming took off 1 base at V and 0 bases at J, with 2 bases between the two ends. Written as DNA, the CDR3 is TGTGCCAGCAGCCAAGCTAGCACAGATACGCAGTATTTT. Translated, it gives CASSQASTDTQYF.

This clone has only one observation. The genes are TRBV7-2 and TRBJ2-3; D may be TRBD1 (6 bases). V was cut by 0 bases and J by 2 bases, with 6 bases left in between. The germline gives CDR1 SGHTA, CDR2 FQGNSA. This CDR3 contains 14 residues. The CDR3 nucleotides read TGTGCCAGCAGCTTAGCGGGGGCCACAGATACGCAGTATTTT. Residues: CASSLAGATDTQYF.

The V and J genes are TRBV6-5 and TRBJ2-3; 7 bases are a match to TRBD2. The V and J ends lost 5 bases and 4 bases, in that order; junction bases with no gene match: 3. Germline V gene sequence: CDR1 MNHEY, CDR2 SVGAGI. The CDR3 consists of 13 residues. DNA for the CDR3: TGTGCCAGCAGTAGCGGGGCGTCAGATACGCAGTATTTT. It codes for CASSSGASDTQYF.